In its sample, the clone carrying this T cell receptor (beta chain) was seen many times. Time point described: newly diagnosed GD, antithyroid drugs for less than 3 months. There was RNA extracted from PBMCs, and the TCR library was made from it. This entry comes from a study of regulatory T cells in long-lasting Graves disease. The TCR beta library used iRepertoire HTBI primers with Arm-PCR amplification of CDR3. A single record per CDR3 protein comes from TCRdb applying MiXCR to the multiplex PCR reads. The table records 450,000 to 600,000 distinct CDR3 sequences, 13% of them present only once. These sequences were also reported in another study, on T cells in Graves' hyperthyroidism and ophthalmopathy.

The starting material was peripheral blood mononuclear cells (PBMCs), obtained at new diagnosis, from a patient treated with antithyroid drugs. The sequence derives from a man aged 25-45 years with Graves disease.

CDR3 coding DNA: TGTGCCAGCCAGGGACAGGGGGACACCGGGGAGCTGTTTTTT. Amino acids: CASQGQGDTGELFF. This chain links TRBV12-3 or TRBV12-4 with TRBJ2-2; 11 bases match TRBD1. The CDR3 has 14 residues. Trimming at V came to 8 bases and at J to 3 bases, leaving 2 bases not matched to a gene.